The present T cell receptor (beta chain) was sequenced within a study of molecular identifiers for immune sequencing clone quantification. The CDR3 covers 15 residues. V lost 3 bases, J lost 6 bases, and 18 bases lay in between. The germline CDR1 and CDR2 sequences are SGDLS and YYNGEE. MiXCR was run by TCRdb on the PCR reads, yielding one entry per CDR3 protein. The table records approximately 550,000 distinct CDR3 sequences, around a fifth of them present only once. This clonotype has just a few counts. The sequence came from a human donor in good health. Some libraries in this study had Jurkat cell RNA spiked in. This chain links TRBV9 with TRBJ1-2; D not resolved. Sequencing input: naive CD8+ T cells from blood, with Jurkat cell RNA spiked in. Subset in this sample: FACS-sorted CD8+CD4-CCR7+CD45RA+ naive T cells. CDR3 in DNA: TGTGCCAGCAGCGGGAATGGGTTTGTTAGAGATGGCTACACCTTC. Translating gives CASSGNGFVRDGYTF.